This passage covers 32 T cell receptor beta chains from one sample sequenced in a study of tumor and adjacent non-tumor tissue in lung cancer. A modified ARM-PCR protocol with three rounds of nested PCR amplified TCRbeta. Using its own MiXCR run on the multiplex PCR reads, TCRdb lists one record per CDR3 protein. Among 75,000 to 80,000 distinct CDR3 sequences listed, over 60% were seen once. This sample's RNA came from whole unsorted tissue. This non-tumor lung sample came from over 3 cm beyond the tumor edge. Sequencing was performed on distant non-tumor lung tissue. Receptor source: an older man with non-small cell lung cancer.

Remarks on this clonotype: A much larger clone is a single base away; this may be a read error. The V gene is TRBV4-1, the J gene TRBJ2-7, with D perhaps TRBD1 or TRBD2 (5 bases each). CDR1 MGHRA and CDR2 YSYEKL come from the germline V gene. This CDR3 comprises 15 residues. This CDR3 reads CASSHLGDRTYGQYF. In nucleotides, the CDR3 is TGCGCCAGCAGCCACCTGGGAGACAGAACCTACGGGCAGTACTTC.

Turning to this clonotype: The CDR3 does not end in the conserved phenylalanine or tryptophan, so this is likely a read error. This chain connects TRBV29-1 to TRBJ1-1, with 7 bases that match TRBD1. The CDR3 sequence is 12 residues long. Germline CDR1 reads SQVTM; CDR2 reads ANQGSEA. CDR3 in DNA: TGCAGAGTTGTGGCGGACAGGCCTGAAGCTTTCATT. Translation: CRVVADRPEAFI.

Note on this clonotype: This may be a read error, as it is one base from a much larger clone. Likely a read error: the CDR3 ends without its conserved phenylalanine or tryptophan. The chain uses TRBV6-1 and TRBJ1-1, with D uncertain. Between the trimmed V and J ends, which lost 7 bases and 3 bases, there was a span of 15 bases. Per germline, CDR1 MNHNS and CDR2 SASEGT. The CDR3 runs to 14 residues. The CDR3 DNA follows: TGTGCCAGCAACGACCCGAGCTATGACACTGAAGCTTTCTAT. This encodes CASNDPSYDTEAFY.

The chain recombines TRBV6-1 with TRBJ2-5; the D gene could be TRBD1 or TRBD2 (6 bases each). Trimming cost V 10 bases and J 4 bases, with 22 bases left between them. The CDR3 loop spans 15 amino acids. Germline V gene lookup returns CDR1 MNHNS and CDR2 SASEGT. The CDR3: CATRLEGDYRETQYF. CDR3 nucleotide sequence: TGTGCCACCAGACTGGAGGGGGATTACCGAGAGACCCAGTACTTC.

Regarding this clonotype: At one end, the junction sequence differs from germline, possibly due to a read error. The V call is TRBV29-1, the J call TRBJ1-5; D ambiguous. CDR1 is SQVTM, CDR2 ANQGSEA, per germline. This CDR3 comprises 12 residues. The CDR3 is CSVGQPGAPHYF. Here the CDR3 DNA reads TGCAGTGTAGGTCAACCGGGCGCGCCCCACTATTTT.

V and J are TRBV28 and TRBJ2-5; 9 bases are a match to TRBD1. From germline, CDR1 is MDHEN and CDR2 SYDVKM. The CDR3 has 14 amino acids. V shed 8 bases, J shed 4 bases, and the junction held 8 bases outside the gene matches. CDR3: CASRSPGQGETQYF. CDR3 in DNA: TGTGCCAGCCGCAGCCCGGGACAGGGAGAGACCCAGTACTTC.

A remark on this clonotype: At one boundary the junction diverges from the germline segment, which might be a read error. CDR3 DNA: TGTGTCAGCAGCTTAGTGGGAGGTGGTTCAGATACGCAGTATTTT. As protein: CVSSLVGGGSDTQYF. The chain joins TRBV7-2 to TRBJ2-3; weak D call: TRBD2 (6 bases). Germline CDR1 is SGHTA and CDR2 is FQGNSA. CDR3 size: 15 residues.

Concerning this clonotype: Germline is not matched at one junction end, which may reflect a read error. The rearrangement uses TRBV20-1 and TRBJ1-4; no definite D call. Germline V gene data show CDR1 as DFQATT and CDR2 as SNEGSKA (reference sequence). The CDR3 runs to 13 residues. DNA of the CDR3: TGCAATGCTAGGTCAAACTCGGGGGAAAAACTGTTTTTT. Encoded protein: CNARSNSGEKLFF.

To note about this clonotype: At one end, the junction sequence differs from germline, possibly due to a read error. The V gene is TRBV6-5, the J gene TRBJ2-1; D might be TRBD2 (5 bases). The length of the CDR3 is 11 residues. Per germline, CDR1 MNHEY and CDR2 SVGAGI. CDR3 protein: CASNTGNERLF. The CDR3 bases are TGTGCCAGTAATACCGGGAATGAGCGGTTATTC.

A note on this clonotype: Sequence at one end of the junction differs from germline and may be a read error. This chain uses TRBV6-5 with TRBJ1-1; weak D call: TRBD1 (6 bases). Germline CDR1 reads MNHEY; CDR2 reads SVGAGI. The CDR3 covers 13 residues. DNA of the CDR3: TGTGACAGCAAGGCAGGGGTTAAAACTGAAGCTTTCTTT. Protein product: CDSKAGVKTEAFF.

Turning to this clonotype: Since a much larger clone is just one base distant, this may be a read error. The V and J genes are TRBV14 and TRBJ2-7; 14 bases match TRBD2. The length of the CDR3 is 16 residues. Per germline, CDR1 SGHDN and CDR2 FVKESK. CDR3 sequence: CASSHLGTSGSYEHYF. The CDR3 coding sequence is TGTGCCAGCAGCCATTTAGGGACTAGCGGGAGCTACGAGCATTACTTC.

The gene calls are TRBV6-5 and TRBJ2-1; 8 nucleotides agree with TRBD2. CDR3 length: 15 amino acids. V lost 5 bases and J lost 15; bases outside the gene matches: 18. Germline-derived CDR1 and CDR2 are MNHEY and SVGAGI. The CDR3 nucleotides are TGTGCCAGCAGTCGCCTTGGCTGTACCGGGAGGGCGGCGTTCTTC. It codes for CASSRLGCTGRAAFF.

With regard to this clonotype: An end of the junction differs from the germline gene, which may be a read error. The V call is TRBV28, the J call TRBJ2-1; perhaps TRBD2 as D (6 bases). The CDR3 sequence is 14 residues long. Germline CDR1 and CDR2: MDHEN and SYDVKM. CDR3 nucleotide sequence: TGTGTCAGCGATAGTGGCGGGATTGAGAATGAGCAGTTCTTC. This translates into CVSDSGGIENEQFF.

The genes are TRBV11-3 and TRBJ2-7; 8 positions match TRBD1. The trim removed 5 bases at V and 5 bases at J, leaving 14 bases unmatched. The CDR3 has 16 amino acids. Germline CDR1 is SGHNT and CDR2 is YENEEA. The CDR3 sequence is CASSPWTGFLYHEQYF. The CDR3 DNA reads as TGTGCCAGCAGCCCCTGGACAGGGTTTCTTTATCACGAGCAGTACTTC.

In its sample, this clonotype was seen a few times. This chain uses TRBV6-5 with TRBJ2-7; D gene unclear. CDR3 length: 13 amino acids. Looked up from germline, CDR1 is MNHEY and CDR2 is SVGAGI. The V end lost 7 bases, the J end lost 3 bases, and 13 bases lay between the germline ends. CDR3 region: CASIQGKHYEQYF. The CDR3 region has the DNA TGTGCCAGCATTCAAGGGAAACACTACGAGCAGTACTTC.

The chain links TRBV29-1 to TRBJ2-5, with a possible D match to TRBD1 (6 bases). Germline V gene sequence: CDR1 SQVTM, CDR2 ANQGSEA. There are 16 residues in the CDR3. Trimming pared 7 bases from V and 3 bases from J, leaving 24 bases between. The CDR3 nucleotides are TGCAGCGCCAAACCCTACGTCCAGACAGGTAAAGAGACCCAGTACTTC. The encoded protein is CSAKPYVQTGKETQYF.

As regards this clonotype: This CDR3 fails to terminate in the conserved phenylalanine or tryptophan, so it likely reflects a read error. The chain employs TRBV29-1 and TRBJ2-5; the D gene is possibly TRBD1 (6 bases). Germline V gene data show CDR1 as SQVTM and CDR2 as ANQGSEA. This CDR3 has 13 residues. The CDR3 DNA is TGCAGCGTGGTCGACAGGTTACAAGAGACGCAGTACTTA. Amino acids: CSVVDRLQETQYL.

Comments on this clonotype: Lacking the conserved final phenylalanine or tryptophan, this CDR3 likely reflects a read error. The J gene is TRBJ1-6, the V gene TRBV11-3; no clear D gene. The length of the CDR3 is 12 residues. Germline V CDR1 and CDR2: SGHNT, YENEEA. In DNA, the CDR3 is TGTGCCAGCAGTTTAGATCGTTCACCCCTCCACCTT. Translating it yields CASSLDRSPLHL.

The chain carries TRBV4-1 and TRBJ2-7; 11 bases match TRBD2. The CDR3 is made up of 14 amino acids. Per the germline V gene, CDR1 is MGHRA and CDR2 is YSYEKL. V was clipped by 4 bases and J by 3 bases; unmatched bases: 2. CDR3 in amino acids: CASSLTSGDYEQYF. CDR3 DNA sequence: TGCGCCAGCAGCCTGACTAGCGGGGACTACGAGCAGTACTTC.

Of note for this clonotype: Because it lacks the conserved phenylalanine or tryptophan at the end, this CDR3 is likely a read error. The CDR3 protein is CASSQDLIVNTDAFS. The CDR3 bases are TGCGCCAGCAGCCAAGATCTTATTGTGAACACTGATGCTTTCTCT. The gene calls are TRBV4-1 and TRBJ1-1; D remains ambiguous. The CDR3 runs 15 residues. From germline, CDR1 is MGHRA and CDR2 YSYEKL.

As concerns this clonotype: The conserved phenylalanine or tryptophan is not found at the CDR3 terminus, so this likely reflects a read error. The CDR3 protein is CASLPGLDTGTQYY. Written as DNA, the CDR3 is TGTGCCAGTCTACCTGGGCTAGACACAGGTACGCAGTATTAT. The chain has TRBV7-9 and TRBJ2-3; perhaps TRBD1 as D (5 bases). This CDR3 is built from 14 residues. CDR1 is SEHNR and CDR2 is FQNEAQ in the germline V gene (reference sequence).

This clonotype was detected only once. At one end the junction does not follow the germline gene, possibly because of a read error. This chain's CDR3 is CPSGRTGESYGYTF. CDR3 bases: TGTCCCAGCGGAAGGACAGGGGAGTCCTATGGCTACACCTTC. The chain combines TRBV6-5 with TRBJ1-2, with 9 bases fitting TRBD1. Per the germline V gene, CDR1 is MNHEY and CDR2 is SVGAGI. This CDR3 is built from 14 residues.

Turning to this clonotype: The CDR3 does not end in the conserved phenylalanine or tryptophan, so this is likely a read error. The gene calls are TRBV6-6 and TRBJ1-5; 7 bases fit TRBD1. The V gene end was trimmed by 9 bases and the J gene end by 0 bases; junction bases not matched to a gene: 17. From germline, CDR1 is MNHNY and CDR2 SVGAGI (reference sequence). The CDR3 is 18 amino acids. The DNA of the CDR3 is TGTGCCAGGAGTCACTTCGGGTGGGGACAGAATAGCAATCAGCCCCAGCATTTA. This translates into CARSHFGWGQNSNQPQHL.

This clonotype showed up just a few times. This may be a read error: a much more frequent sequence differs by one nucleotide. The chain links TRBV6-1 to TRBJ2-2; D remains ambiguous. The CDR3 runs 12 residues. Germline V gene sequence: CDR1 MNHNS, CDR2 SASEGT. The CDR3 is CASFSNTVELFF. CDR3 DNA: TGTGCCAGCTTTTCGAACACCGTGGAGCTGTTTTTT.

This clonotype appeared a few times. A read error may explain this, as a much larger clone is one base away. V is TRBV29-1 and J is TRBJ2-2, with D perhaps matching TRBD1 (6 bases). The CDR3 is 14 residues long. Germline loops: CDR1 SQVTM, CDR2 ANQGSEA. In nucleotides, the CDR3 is TGCAGCGTTGCCAGGCAGGGGATCACCGGGGTGCTGTTTTTT. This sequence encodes CSVARQGITGVLFF.

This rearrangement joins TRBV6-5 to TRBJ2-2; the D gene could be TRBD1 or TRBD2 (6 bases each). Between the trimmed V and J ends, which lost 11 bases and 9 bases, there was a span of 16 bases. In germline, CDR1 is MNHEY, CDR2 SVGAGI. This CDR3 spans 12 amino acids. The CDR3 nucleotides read TGTGCCGGCATTGGGGGGCCCAGGGAGCTGTTTTTT. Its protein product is CAGIGGPRELFF.

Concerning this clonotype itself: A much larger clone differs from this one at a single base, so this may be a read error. The CDR3 DNA reads as TGTGCCAGCAGCTTAGTGGGGACAGGATCGTATGGGACCAACGTCCTGACTTTC. Amino acids: CASSLVGTGSYGTNVLTF. This chain connects TRBV13 to TRBJ2-6; 8 bases map to TRBD1. CDR1 and CDR2 (germline): PRHDT, FYEKMQ (reference sequence). The CDR3 runs to 18 residues.

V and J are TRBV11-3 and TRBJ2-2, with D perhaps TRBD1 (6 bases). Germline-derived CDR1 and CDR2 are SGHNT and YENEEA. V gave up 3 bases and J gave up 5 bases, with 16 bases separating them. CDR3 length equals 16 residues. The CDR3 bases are TGTGCCAGCAGCTTGCATCGGACAGAGGGAACCGGGGAGCTGTTTTTT. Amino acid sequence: CASSLHRTEGTGELFF.

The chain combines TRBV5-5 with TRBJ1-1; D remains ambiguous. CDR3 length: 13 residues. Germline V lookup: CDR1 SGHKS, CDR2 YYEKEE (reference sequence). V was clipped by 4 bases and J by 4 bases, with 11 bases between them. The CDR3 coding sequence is TGTGCCAGCAGCCTGGACCTTATCACTGAAGCTTTCTTT. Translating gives CASSLDLITEAFF.

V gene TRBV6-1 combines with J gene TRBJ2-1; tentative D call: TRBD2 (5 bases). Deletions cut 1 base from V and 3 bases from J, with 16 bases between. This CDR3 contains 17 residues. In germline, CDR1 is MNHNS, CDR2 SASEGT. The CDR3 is CASSEDIGLFGYNEQFF. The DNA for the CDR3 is TGTGCCAGCAGTGAAGACATTGGACTCTTTGGCTACAATGAGCAGTTCTTC.

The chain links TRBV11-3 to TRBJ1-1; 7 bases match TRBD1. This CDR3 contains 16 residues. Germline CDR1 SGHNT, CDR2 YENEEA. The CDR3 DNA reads TGTGTAAGCAGTTTCCGGGACAGAATCCTGAGCACTGAAGCTTTCTTT. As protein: CVSSFRDRILSTEAFF.

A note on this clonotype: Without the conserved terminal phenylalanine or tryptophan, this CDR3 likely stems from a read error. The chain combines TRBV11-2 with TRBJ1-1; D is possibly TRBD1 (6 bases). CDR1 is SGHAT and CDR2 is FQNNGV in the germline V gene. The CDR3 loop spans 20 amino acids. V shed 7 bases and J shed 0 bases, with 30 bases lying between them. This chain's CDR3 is CASILTGLGLGDLLNTEAFS. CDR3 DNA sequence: TGTGCCAGCATCTTGACAGGATTGGGCCTTGGGGATTTATTGAACACTGAAGCTTTCTCT.